This is a list of T cell receptor beta chains from one sample in a study of blood T cell repertoires in COVID-19. The protocol was immunoSEQ multiplex PCR, while the TCRdb copy is restricted to in-frame clones and leaves out a portion. The top ten hold around 1.5% of the sample, which has 160,000 or so clones, approximately 90% seen once. The sequenced sample was peripheral blood. The receptors here all came from a woman between 45 and 60 years old with acute or convalescent COVID-19. CDR3s include the opening cysteine and the closing phenylalanine or tryptophan. A D gene is named only where the DNA matches it firmly. For some rows the clone size is stated as once, few or many, or as a class when expanded; others skip it.

d_call,clone_size,j_call,v_call,cdr3_aa,cdr3_nt
.,once,TRBJ1-6,TRBV24-1,CACWHRVFSPLHF,TGTGCCTGTTGGCACAGGGTGTTCTCACCCCTCCACTTT
.,.,TRBJ1-1,TRBV29-1,CSVETDTNTEAFF,TGCAGCGTTGAAACGGACACCAACACTGAAGCTTTCTTT
TRBD1,.,TRBJ1-3,TRBV30,CAWSPWTGSGNTIYF,TGTGCCTGGAGTCCGTGGACAGGCTCTGGAAACACCATATATTTT
TRBD2,.,TRBJ2-5,TRBV7-2,CASSFTGGQETQYF,TGTGCCAGCAGCTTTACCGGGGGGCAAGAGACCCAGTACTTC
TRBD2,.,TRBJ2-3,TRBV11-2,CASSLVRVLAGDEDTQYF,TGTGCCAGCAGCCTAGTGAGGGTACTAGCGGGGGACGAAGATACGCAGTATTTT
TRBD1,.,TRBJ1-2,TRBV28,CASSLSPTGVYGYTF,TGTGCCAGCAGTTTATCCCCGACAGGGGTCTATGGCTACACCTTC
.,.,TRBJ2-1,TRBV11-3,CASSSSSTGSEQFF,TGTGCCAGCAGCTCCTCCTCAACAGGGTCTGAGCAGTTCTTC
.,.,TRBJ1-1,TRBV5-1,CASSKTGQNTEAFF,TGCGCCAGCAGCAAGACGGGACAGAACACTGAAGCTTTCTTT
TRBD2,.,TRBJ2-3,TRBV29-1,CSVRLAGRTDTQYF,TGCAGCGTTAGACTAGCGGGGAGGACCGATACGCAGTATTTT
TRBD1,.,TRBJ1-2,TRBV6-1,CASSEVGQGANYGYTF,TGTGCCAGCAGTGAAGTTGGGCAGGGGGCTAACTATGGCTACACCTTC
TRBD2,.,TRBJ2-4,TRBV3-1/TRBV3-2,CASSSSGGAKNIQYF,TGTGCCAGCAGCTCTAGCGGGGGAGCCAAAAACATTCAGTACTTC
TRBD1,.,TRBJ1-5,TRBV3-1/TRBV3-2,CASSQASGQGGQPQHF,TGTGCCAGCAGCCAAGCCTCGGGACAGGGGGGCCAGCCCCAGCATTTT
TRBD1,.,TRBJ2-5,TRBV18,CASSPPSAGGQGTQYF,TGTGCCAGCTCACCACCGTCGGCAGGGGGTCAGGGGACCCAGTACTTC
TRBD2,.,TRBJ2-7,TRBV6-2/TRBV6-3,CASRPEKPGLASYEQYF,TGTGCCAGCAGGCCTGAGAAGCCGGGACTAGCTTCCTACGAGCAGTACTTC
TRBD1,.,TRBJ1-6,TRBV7-9,CASSADRISSPLHF,TGTGCCAGCAGCGCGGACAGGATATCCTCACCCCTCCACTTT
TRBD1,.,TRBJ1-2,TRBV6-2/TRBV6-3,CASSTGANYGYTF,TGTGCCAGCAGTACAGGGGCTAACTATGGCTACACCTTC
TRBD2,once,TRBJ2-1,TRBV11-2,CASSRSGGASYEQFF,TGTGCCAGCAGCCGTAGCGGGGGGGCTTCATATGAGCAGTTCTTC
.,.,TRBJ1-5,TRBV6-2/TRBV6-3,CASSYSSGRGFNQPQHF,TGTGCCAGCAGTTACAGCAGCGGCAGGGGATTCAATCAGCCCCAGCATTTT
.,.,TRBJ1-5,TRBV19,CASSSGREQPQHF,TGTGCCAGTAGTTCAGGAAGGGAGCAGCCCCAGCATTTT
.,.,TRBJ2-3,TRBV27,CASTLRGLWGDTQYF,TGTGCCAGCACATTGCGGGGCCTTTGGGGAGATACGCAGTATTTT
.,.,TRBJ1-2,TRBV7-2,CASSLAQEYGYTF,TGTGCCAGCAGCTTAGCACAGGAATATGGCTACACCTTC
TRBD1,once,TRBJ2-3,TRBV3-1/TRBV3-2,CASSPRGLITDTQYF,TGTGCCAGCAGCCCCAGGGGGCTGATCACAGATACGCAGTATTTT
.,.,TRBJ1-3,TRBV5-1,CASSLDLSGNTIYF,TGCGCCAGCAGCTTGGACCTATCTGGAAACACCATATATTTT
TRBD1,.,TRBJ2-7,TRBV5-8,CASSRPGQVYEQYF,TGTGCCAGCAGCCGACCGGGACAGGTCTACGAGCAGTACTTC
.,.,TRBJ1-6,TRBV7-9,CASSLVRGTKSPLHF,TGTGCCAGCAGCTTAGTCAGGGGAACGAAGTCACCCCTCCACTTT
TRBD1,.,TRBJ2-7,TRBV9,CASSSDWDRGVYEQYF,TGTGCCAGCAGCTCAGACTGGGACAGGGGGGTCTACGAGCAGTACTTC
TRBD1,.,TRBJ2-4,TRBV12-3/TRBV12-4,CASSPWTGNIQYF,TGTGCCAGCAGTCCTTGGACAGGGAACATTCAGTACTTC
TRBD2,.,TRBJ2-5,TRBV3-1/TRBV3-2,CASSHTVAGPQETQYF,TGTGCCAGCAGCCACACGGTAGCGGGCCCCCAAGAGACCCAGTACTTC
.,.,TRBJ1-5,TRBV19,CASSVTRSSNQPQHF,TGTGCCAGTAGTGTGACGCGGTCCAGCAATCAGCCCCAGCATTTT
.,.,TRBJ1-2,TRBV3-1/TRBV3-2,CASSQQGYDGYTF,TGTGCCAGCAGCCAACAGGGTTACGATGGCTACACCTTC
TRBD2,.,TRBJ2-5,TRBV7-6,CASSPKRGSQETQYF,TGTGCCAGCAGCCCCAAGCGGGGGAGCCAAGAGACCCAGTACTTC
.,.,TRBJ1-4,TRBV4-2,CASSQGAQIPSNEKLFF,TGTGCCAGCAGCCAGGGGGCCCAGATCCCTAGTAATGAAAAACTGTTTTTT
TRBD1,.,TRBJ1-1,TRBV4-3,CASSQDIDRVRFEAFF,TGCGCCAGCAGCCAAGATATCGACAGGGTCCGCTTTGAAGCTTTCTTT
.,.,TRBJ1-1,TRBV7-9,CASSLIGQYEAFF,TGTGCCAGCAGCTTAATAGGACAGTATGAAGCTTTCTTT
.,.,TRBJ2-3,TRBV29-1,CSVGKVQGRDTQYF,TGCAGCGTTGGGAAGGTCCAGGGGAGAGATACGCAGTATTTT
TRBD1,.,TRBJ1-1,TRBV29-1,CSVEEPVGQGAFF,TGCAGCGTTGAAGAACCCGTCGGACAGGGAGCTTTCTTT
TRBD1,.,TRBJ1-3,TRBV18,CASSRATGARDGNTIYF,TGTGCCAGCTCTCGGGCGACAGGGGCACGCGATGGAAACACCATATATTTT
.,.,TRBJ1-1,TRBV28,CASRGMNTEAFF,TGTGCCAGCAGGGGCATGAACACTGAAGCTTTCTTT
.,.,TRBJ1-4,TRBV4-3,CASSQAIAGELFF,TGCGCCAGCAGCCAAGCTATAGCGGGAGAACTGTTTTTT
TRBD1,few,TRBJ1-3,TRBV7-2,CASSIGQGVNTIYF,TGTGCCAGCAGCATAGGACAGGGGGTAAACACCATATATTTT
.,.,TRBJ1-6,TRBV19,CASSITRTGGRGGSPLHF,TGTGCCAGTAGTATCACCCGCACAGGAGGCAGGGGTGGATCACCCCTCCACTTT
TRBD1,.,TRBJ1-1,TRBV29-1,CSWTGAARGYTEAFF,TGCAGCTGGACAGGGGCCGCCCGAGGGTACACTGAAGCTTTCTTT
TRBD2,.,TRBJ2-7,TRBV5-1,CASSSILAGGYEQYF,TGCGCCAGCAGCAGCATACTAGCGGGGGGCTACGAGCAGTACTTC
TRBD2,.,TRBJ2-3,TRBV7-3,CASSLGLAGTSTDTQYF,TGTGCCAGCAGCTTGGGACTAGCGGGGACGTCCACAGATACGCAGTATTTT
.,.,TRBJ1-5,TRBV5-1,CASSLEGRGSNQPQHF,TGCGCCAGCAGCTTGGAAGGCAGGGGAAGCAATCAGCCCCAGCATTTT
TRBD2,.,TRBJ2-1,TRBV7-2,CASSLRRGGYNEQFF,TGTGCCAGCAGCCTCCGGCGGGGGGGCTACAATGAGCAGTTCTTC
.,.,TRBJ2-5,TRBV9,CASSVAGGRGQETQYF,TGTGCCAGCAGCGTAGCCGGGGGTAGGGGTCAAGAGACCCAGTACTTC
TRBD1,.,TRBJ2-7,TRBV9,CASSVLPGTGYEQYF,TGTGCCAGCAGCGTTCTCCCCGGGACAGGGTATGAGCAGTACTTC
.,.,TRBJ1-2,TRBV7-9,CASSLGVNYGYTF,TGTGCCAGCAGCTTAGGCGTGAACTATGGCTACACCTTC
TRBD1,few,TRBJ1-5,TRBV6-4,CASSDGQGAAQPQHF,TGTGCCAGCAGTGACGGCCAGGGGGCTGCCCAGCCCCAGCATTTT
TRBD1,.,TRBJ1-2,TRBV25-1,CATGQGPGYTF,TGTGCCACCGGACAGGGACCTGGCTACACCTTC
.,.,TRBJ1-3,TRBV29-1,CSVAFSGNTIYF,TGCAGCGTTGCCTTCTCTGGAAACACCATATATTTT
TRBD1,once,TRBJ1-4,TRBV5-1,CASSFGQGSEKLFF,TGCGCCAGCAGCTTTGGACAGGGAAGTGAAAAACTGTTTTTT
.,.,TRBJ1-4,TRBV30,CAWSGDGHLNEKLFF,TGTGCCTGGAGTGGGGATGGACACCTAAATGAAAAACTGTTTTTT
TRBD1,once,TRBJ2-1,TRBV10-3,CAISESIDRGSYNEQFF,TGTGCCATCAGTGAGTCCATTGACAGGGGGTCCTACAATGAGCAGTTCTTC
.,few,TRBJ1-2,TRBV7-2,CASSPHRARGYGYTF,TGTGCCAGCAGCCCCCACCGGGCTCGGGGCTATGGCTACACCTTC
.,once,TRBJ2-1,TRBV4-1,CASSLEEASSYNEQFF,TGCGCCAGCAGCCTCGAGGAGGCCAGCTCCTACAATGAGCAGTTCTTC
.,.,TRBJ1-5,TRBV16,CASDRQGGLQPQHF,TGTGCCAGCGACCGGCAGGGTGGTCTTCAGCCCCAGCATTTT
TRBD2,.,TRBJ2-1,TRBV12-5,CASGPRAGGFYNEQFF,TGTGCTAGTGGACCGAGGGCGGGAGGGTTCTACAATGAGCAGTTCTTC